This T cell receptor (beta chain) was sequenced for a study of cytomegalovirus exposure and HLA in healthy donors. Points from the study as a whole: Within an earlier analysis, most TCR beta V segments proved productive either about 87% or about 30% of the time. Researchers catalogued roughly 170 TCR beta chains as cytomegalovirus-associated.

As concerns this clone: The target antigen is unknown.

With 60 Vbeta and 13 Jbeta primers, the PCR was carried out. Sequenced by immunoSEQ multiplex PCR; TCRdb stores in-frame clones only, minus some. The repertoire consists of under 200,000 clones, with 70% to 90% occurring once and the leading ten covering roughly 10%. Sample: PBMCs. The TCR sequence derives from a man aged 18 to 29 in good health and CMV-seropositive.

CDR3 residues: CAIRDRGHEQYF. For the CDR3, the DNA is TGTGCCATCAGGGACAGGGGGCACGAGCAGTACTTC. V usage is TRBV10-3 and J usage is TRBJ2-5, with 11 bases that match TRBD1. The end of the DNA aligns better with TRBJ2-7, so the J call may be wrong. The length of the CDR3 is 12 residues. Germline CDR1 is ENHRY and CDR2 is SYGVKD.